The text below deals with one T cell receptor beta chain. This clonotype was observed a handful of times. The antigen it binds to is not known. Nothing much larger sits one base from this clone, and base qualities are not available. From the cysteine through the phenylalanine, the CDR3 covers 15 amino acids. Only the CDR3 region is kept as DNA, spanning 45 bases read in frame from base 1. V and J are trimmed by 0 bases and 3 bases, and the gene matches miss 6 bases of the junction. The germline V gene supplies CDR1 SGHRS and CDR2 YFSETQ. The data originate from a study of T cells after yellow fever vaccination (dated by TCRdb to about 2019). Regarding the complete study: The SMART-Seq v4 Ultra Low Input RNA kit was used to prepare libraries from fractions with low cell numbers. Two healthy male donors made up the cohort, one aged 18 to 29 years and the other aged 30 to 40 years. To track T-cell clones before and after primary and booster YFV17D yellow fever vaccination, bulk TCR alpha and beta repertoires were sequenced longitudinally. Blood was drawn at multiple timepoints before and after primary and secondary immunization, with bulk PBMC replicates and cell subsets isolated.

TCR cDNA was synthesized by 5'RACE template switching, which introduced a universal primer site and unique molecular identifiers. Priming for cDNA synthesis came from both the TCR alpha and TCR beta constant segments. Two PCR steps were used to amplify libraries, with sample barcodes and sequencing adapters being added in the second step. Sequencing of the libraries was done on either Illumina HiSeq 2500 (2x100 bp) or NovaSeq (2x150 bp). As for the original processing: Demultiplexing of reads and collapsing into UMI consensus sequences were performed with MIGEC, and V(D)J alignment was carried out with MiXCR. Using edgeR on replicate PBMC samples, clonotypes were called vaccine-responding if FDR was below 0.01 and the log2 fold change was above 5 up to day 15. CD4 or CD8 identity was assigned to each bulk clonotype according to whether the clonotype was present at higher abundance in the sequenced CD4 repertoire or the sequenced CD8 repertoire. The public reads were reanalyzed by TCRdb: fastp trimming at Q25, MiXCR alignment, in-frame beta chains only. Rows are unified per CDR3 protein, each entry keeping the most common DNA and genes. TCRdb, rather than the study authors, made the V and J calls. This sample has a few hundred thousand distinct CDR3 sequences in its table, and approximately 12% of those were observed once. The biggest ten clones account for roughly 0.5% of the sample.

General findings and caveats noted by the study authors: A small fraction of clonotypes showed up in both the CD4 and CD8 compartments, probably as a result of convergent recombination. Computational filtering was needed because FACS-sorted repertoires could contain abundant contaminating clonotypes from the bulk population. Because only two donors were included in the study, the extent to which the findings can be generalized is limited. Compared with the primary T-cell response, the secondary T-cell response was faster but weaker, reaching its peak on day 5 rather than on day 15. Most clones expanded after primary vaccination were re-detected after the booster (around 96% of CD4 and approximately 89% of CD8), suggesting broad memory maintenance.

What the treatment or condition label conveys for this sample: live attenuated yellow fever vaccine strain. PBMCs were isolated from peripheral blood using a standard Ficoll-Paque protocol. CD4 and CD8 T-cell fractions were isolated with Dynabeads CD4 and CD8 positive selection kits. TriZol was used to extract RNA from bulk PBMCs, CD4 and CD8 fractions, and dextramer-positive and dextramer-negative fractions. The receptor was derived from a man aged 25-45 years who received the YFV17D yellow fever vaccine. The sample consisted of CD4+ T cells sorted from PBMCs, taken 45 days after the yellow fever booster vaccination. The rearrangement combines TRBV5-1 with TRBJ2-7; 7 middle bases align to TRBD1. The CDR3 region: CASSLGTTGIYEQYF. The bases read TGCGCCAGCAGCTTGGGGACGACAGGGATCTACGAGCAGTACTTC.